Below are 11 T cell receptor beta chains sequenced from a single sample in a study of cytomegalovirus exposure and HLA in healthy donors. PCR employed 60 Vbeta and 13 Jbeta primers. Some clones are missing from TCRdb's copy, which holds only in-frame ones; the method was immunoSEQ multiplex PCR. The top ten clones hold over 1% of a sample with about 140,000 clones, approximately 80% of them seen once. Sequenced material: PBMCs. These receptors were obtained from a male donor in good health and CMV-seropositive.

The V call is TRBV7-2, the J call TRBJ2-7; 9 bases agree with TRBD2. CDR1 and CDR2 from the germline V gene are SGHTA and FQGNSA. Trimming took 5 bases from V and 2 from J; bases not matched to a gene: 4. The CDR3 runs to 14 residues. DNA of the CDR3: TGTGCCAGCAGCCTGAGCGGGAGGACCTACGAGCAGTACTTC. Amino acid sequence: CASSLSGRTYEQYF.

This chain's CDR3 is CASTGTTSYEQYF. The CDR3 DNA follows: TGTGCCAGCACCGGGACTACTTCCTACGAGCAGTACTTC. The gene calls are TRBV28 and TRBJ2-7; 7 nucleotides line up with TRBD2. V dropped 7 bases and J dropped 1; count of bases not matched to a gene: 4. The germline V gene encodes CDR1 MDHEN and CDR2 SYDVKM. This CDR3 contains 13 residues. The full variable domain, rest sourced from reference TRBV28 and TRBJ2-7, is DVKVTQSSRYLVKRTGEKVFLECVQDMDHENMFWYRQDPGLGLRLIYFSYDVKMKEKGDIPEGYSVSREKKERFSLILESASTNQTSMYLCASTGTTSYEQYFGPGTRLTVT.

The V and J genes are TRBV28 and TRBJ2-3, with D maybe TRBD2 (7 bases). V lost 3 bases, J lost 4 bases, and 17 bases lay in between. The CDR3 totals 16 residues. Germline V gene data show CDR1 as MDHEN and CDR2 as SYDVKM. The CDR3 DNA reads as TGTGCCAGCAGTTTTAAGTGGGGGGGCCTCGCAGATACGCAGTATTTT. This sequence encodes CASSFKWGGLADTQYF.

This chain links TRBV18 with TRBJ1-3, with D uncertain. The CDR3 is 15 residues long. V lost 2 bases and J 0 bases, leaving 8 bases between the germline ends. Germline CDR1 KGHSH, CDR2 LQKENI. CDR3 protein: CASSPEEFSGNTIYF. The CDR3 DNA follows: TGTGCCAGCTCACCAGAGGAGTTCTCTGGAAACACCATATATTTT.

The chain couples TRBV5-8 to TRBJ1-1, with D perhaps matching TRBD1 (5 bases). The CDR3 length is 14 residues. V shed 5 bases and J shed 2 bases, with 13 bases lying between them. Germline lookup yields CDR1 SGHTS and CDR2 YDEGEE. CDR3 DNA: TGTGCCAGCAGTCCTTCGGGGGGAAACACTGAAGCTTTCTTT. It encodes CASSPSGGNTEAFF.

The chain joins TRBV15 to TRBJ2-7, with D possibly being TRBD1 (6 bases). V was shortened by 1 base and J by 3 bases, with 10 bases between the two germline ends. Germline V CDR1 and CDR2: LNHNV, YYDKDF (reference sequence). The CDR3 consists of 14 residues. CDR3 nucleotides: TGTGCCACCAGCAGAGGCCAGGGGAACTACGAGCAGTACTTC. The encoded protein is CATSRGQGNYEQYF. The full variable domain, its missing parts supplied by reference TRBV15 and TRBJ2-7, is DAMVIQNPRYQVTQFGKPVTLSCSQTLNHNVMYWYQQKSSQAPKLLFHYYDKDFNNEADTPDNFQSRRPNTSFCFLDIRSPGLGDTAMYLCATSRGQGNYEQYFGPGTRLTVT.

V usage is TRBV9 and J usage is TRBJ1-2; D possibly corresponds to TRBD1 (6 bases). The CDR3 runs 15 residues. Trimming shortened V by 4 bases and J by 4 bases, and 17 bases separated the two germline ends. Germline CDR1 is SGDLS and CDR2 is YYNGEE. The CDR3 DNA reads as TGTGCCAGCAGCTCAGCGGGGACACGGGGCTATGGCTACACCTTC. Its protein product is CASSSAGTRGYGYTF.

The chain links TRBV2 to TRBJ2-1; D gene unclear. The CDR3 has 13 residues. Germline V lookup: CDR1 SNHLY, CDR2 FYNNEI. The ends were cut back, 1 base at V and 10 bases at J, with 11 bases in the middle. CDR3 amino acids: CASSEESTREQFF. CDR3 DNA sequence: TGTGCCAGCAGTGAAGAGTCGACCAGGGAGCAGTTCTTC.

This clone occurred once. The chain links TRBV5-6 to TRBJ1-6; D remains ambiguous. Trimming removed 3 bases from V and 10 bases from J, with 11 bases in between. Germline values: CDR1 SGHDT, CDR2 YYEEEE. CDR3 length equals 13 residues. The CDR3 reads CASSSPSVSPLHF. Here the CDR3 DNA reads TGTGCCAGCAGCTCCCCTTCCGTGTCACCCCTCCACTTT.

The rearrangement links TRBV25-1 to TRBJ1-4; 9 positions agree with TRBD1. Looked up from germline, CDR1 is MGHDK and CDR2 is SYGVNS. The length of the CDR3 is 17 residues. Germline trimming cut 0 bases from V and 7 bases from J; bases unmatched to any gene: 9. In DNA form, the CDR3 reads TGTGCCAGCAGTGAATATGATGAGGGGACAGGGTGTGAAAAACTGTTTTTT. Encoded protein: CASSEYDEGTGCEKLFF.

The V gene is TRBV9, the J gene TRBJ2-2, with TRBD2 identical over 9 bases. V gave up 0 bases and J gave up 6 bases; unmatched junction bases: 6. This CDR3 is 16 amino acids long. Germline V gene sequence: CDR1 SGDLS, CDR2 YYNGEE. CDR3 in DNA: TGTGCCAGCAGCGTAGCTGTGCGGGGGGGCCCCGGGGAGCTGTTTTTT. It translates to CASSVAVRGGPGELFF.